These T cell receptor beta chains were read from a single sample in a study of blood T cells in healthy people across ages. TCRdb reanalysed the 5' RACE reads using MiXCR and keeps one entry per CDR3 protein. This table holds roughly 500,000 distinct CDR3 sequences, approximately 27% found once. The sequenced sample was blood. The receptors originated from a woman aged 65 to 85 in good health. CDR3s include the opening cysteine and the closing phenylalanine or tryptophan. The D gene is left open where the match is weak. The size entry is marked missing in some rows and otherwise reads once, few, many or a size class.

J gene	clone size	D gene	V gene	CDR3 DNA	CDR3 protein
TRBJ1-4	few	NA	TRBV15	TGTGCCACCAGCAGAGATAAAGGCGGAGGGGATGGAAAACTGTTTTTT	CATSRDKGGGDGKLFF
TRBJ2-3	NA	NA	TRBV7-9	TGTGCCAGCAGACCAAAACAGGGAGGATTTAGCACAGATACGCAGTATTTT	CASRPKQGGFSTDTQYF
TRBJ2-4	few	NA	TRBV7-9	TGTGCCAGCAGCTTTCAGGGATTTGCCAAAAACATTCAGTACTTC	CASSFQGFAKNIQYF
TRBJ2-7	NA	NA	TRBV6-5	TGTGCCAGCAGTTACTCGATAGGGCGGGGGCTGGGCGAGCAATACTTC	CASSYSIGRGLGEQYF
TRBJ2-3	NA	NA	TRBV4-2	TGTGCCAGCAGCCCCCCAGCGGAGGGCGCAGATACGCAGTATTTT	CASSPPAEGADTQYF
TRBJ2-5	few	TRBD1	TRBV5-1	TGCGCCAGCAGCTTGGTGGGACAGGGGTACCAAGAGACCCAGTACTTC	CASSLVGQGYQETQYF
TRBJ2-7	NA	NA	TRBV4-3	TGCGCCAGCAGCCTCTCCGGCGCAATCTACGAGCAGTACTTC	CASSLSGAIYEQYF
TRBJ2-3	few	NA	TRBV20-1	TGCAGTGCCTTAGGACCCCCCACAGATACGCAGTATTTT	CSALGPPTDTQYF
TRBJ2-3	few	NA	TRBV27	TGTGCCAGCAGTTTCAGGGGAGTAAGCACAGATACGCAGTATTTT	CASSFRGVSTDTQYF
TRBJ2-1	few	NA	TRBV5-1	TGCGCCAGCAGCTTGGCCCCCCGGAATGAGCAGTTCTTC	CASSLAPRNEQFF
TRBJ1-4	NA	NA	TRBV7-2	TGTGCCAGCAGCTTTTATAAGGGGCGAGAAAAACTGTTTTTT	CASSFYKGREKLFF
TRBJ2-1	few	TRBD2	TRBV9	TGTGCCAGCAGCGGACTAGCAGGTGAGCAGTTCTTC	CASSGLAGEQFF
TRBJ1-1	NA	NA	TRBV6-5	TGTGCCAGTGGCAGGGGTTTGAACACTGAAGCTTTCTTT	CASGRGLNTEAFF
TRBJ2-7	NA	TRBD1	TRBV20-1	TGCAGTGCTAGTAGGGACAGCCTTTGGGAGCAGTACTTC	CSASRDSLWEQYF
TRBJ1-5	few	NA	TRBV25-1	TGTGCCAGCAGTGAATATGGAGGGGGGAGTCAGCCCCAGCATTTT	CASSEYGGGSQPQHF
TRBJ2-6	NA	TRBD1	TRBV9	TGTGCCAGCAGCGGGGGACAGTTCAAGGCCAACGTCCTGACTTTC	CASSGGQFKANVLTF
TRBJ2-1	few	TRBD2	TRBV9	TGTGCCAGCAGCGTAGCGGGCGGGAGCTCCTACAATGAGCAGTTCTTC	CASSVAGGSSYNEQFF
TRBJ2-5	NA	TRBD2	TRBV5-6	TGTGCCAGCAGCTTTGACAGAAGCGGGGGCCTCTGGGAGACCCAGTACTTC	CASSFDRSGGLWETQYF
TRBJ2-1	NA	TRBD1	TRBV20-1	TGCAGTGCTGATTACAGGGGGCCGCAGAATGAGCAGTTCTTC	CSADYRGPQNEQFF
TRBJ1-5	few	NA	TRBV19	TGTGCCAGTAGTATAGGGTCGGTATTCAATCAGCCCCAGCATTTT	CASSIGSVFNQPQHF
TRBJ1-4	few	TRBD1	TRBV12-3/TRBV12-4	TGTGCCAGCAGTTCAACGACAGGGTTGAGAGAAAAACTGTTTTTT	CASSSTTGLREKLFF
TRBJ2-3	few	NA	TRBV29-1	TGCAGCGTTGAAGTATCAGATACGCAGTATTTT	CSVEVSDTQYF
TRBJ2-3	NA	NA	TRBV20-1	TGCAGTGCTATCACTCCTTTGGGGAGGTCAGATACGCAGTATTTT	CSAITPLGRSDTQYF
TRBJ2-5	few	NA	TRBV19	TGTGCCAGTAAGAAGCGGGCCTTTTGGGAGACCCAGTACTTC	CASKKRAFWETQYF
TRBJ2-1	NA	TRBD2	TRBV29-1	TGCAGCGTTGAAAGGACTAGACGGAGCGGTGAGCAGTTCTTC	CSVERTRRSGEQFF
TRBJ2-3	few	NA	TRBV6-2/TRBV6-3	TGTGCCAGCAGTTCCCTAGGTGGATTGCAGTATTTT	CASSSLGGLQYF
TRBJ2-5	few	NA	TRBV27	TGTGCCAGCAGTTCGGTAGTCGAAGAGACCCAGTACTTC	CASSSVVEETQYF
TRBJ1-2	few	NA	TRBV2	TGTGCCAGCAGTGAACAGGTTTTAGCTAACTATGGCTACACCTTC	CASSEQVLANYGYTF
TRBJ1-4	NA	NA	TRBV7-9	TGTGCCAGCAGCAGCAGGCCAAATGAAAAACTGTTTTTT	CASSSRPNEKLFF
TRBJ2-4	NA	NA	TRBV6-1	TGTGCCAGCAGTCTTAACCGGGACCCTAACATTCAGTACTTC	CASSLNRDPNIQYF
TRBJ2-7	NA	NA	TRBV7-2	TGTGCCAGCAGCTTAGGGCAGGGGAACTGGGAGCAGTACTTC	CASSLGQGNWEQYF
TRBJ2-1	few	TRBD2	TRBV12-3/TRBV12-4	TGTGCCAGCAGACGGACTAGCGGGGGGGCAGGGAATGAGCAGTTCTTC	CASRRTSGGAGNEQFF
TRBJ2-5	NA	NA	TRBV7-2	TGTGCCAGCAGCTTTCACAGGACGGGCCAAGAGACCCAGTACTTC	CASSFHRTGQETQYF
TRBJ1-3	NA	NA	TRBV5-6	TGTGCCAGCAGCTTGGTACGGCACAGCTCTGGAAACACCATATATTTT	CASSLVRHSSGNTIYF
TRBJ2-1	NA	TRBD1	TRBV6-1	TGTGCCAGCAGGAGGGGGCTGGGTAATGAGCAGTCCTTC	CASRRGLGNEQSF
TRBJ2-7	few	TRBD1	TRBV29-1	TGCAGCGTTGATCAAGGGGGCGGCGACGAGCAGTACTTC	CSVDQGGGDEQYF
TRBJ2-5	NA	TRBD2	TRBV6-1	TGTGCCAGCAGTGGACTAGCGGGTTCGTCAGTGACCCAGTACTTC	CASSGLAGSSVTQYF
TRBJ2-3	NA	NA	TRBV20-1	TGCAGTGCTAGCCCTAGCGGCACAGATACGCAGTATTTT	CSASPSGTDTQYF
TRBJ2-4	NA	TRBD2	TRBV20-1	TGCAGTGGGGCTAGCGGGACCAAAAACATTCAGTACTTC	CSGASGTKNIQYF
TRBJ1-1	many	NA	TRBV4-2	TGTGCCAGCAGCCACCCGTCGGACAGTTCGAACACTGAAGCTTTCTTT	CASSHPSDSSNTEAFF
TRBJ2-5	NA	NA	TRBV10-3	TGTGCTACCGCCTCGGGCCTGGGAGAGACCCAGTACTTC	CATASGLGETQYF
TRBJ1-1	few	NA	TRBV10-3	TGTGCCATCAATAGTTACAGGACGAACACTGAAGCTTTCTTT	CAINSYRTNTEAFF
TRBJ2-5	few	TRBD2	TRBV7-2	TGTGCCAGCAGCTTAGGGACTAGCGGGGGACTCCGAGAGACCCAGTACTTC	CASSLGTSGGLRETQYF
TRBJ2-2	NA	NA	TRBV5-4	TGTGCCAGCAGCATGGACAGATACACCGGGGAGCTGTTTTTT	CASSMDRYTGELFF
TRBJ2-1	NA	NA	TRBV3-1	TGTGCCAGCAGCCAAGAAAGGTGGAAGGGTCTTACCTACAATGAGCAGTTCTTC	CASSQERWKGLTYNEQFF
TRBJ2-7	once	NA	TRBV2	TGTGCCAGCAGCCAGGAACTCAAGGTGCAGTACTTC	CASSQELKVQYF